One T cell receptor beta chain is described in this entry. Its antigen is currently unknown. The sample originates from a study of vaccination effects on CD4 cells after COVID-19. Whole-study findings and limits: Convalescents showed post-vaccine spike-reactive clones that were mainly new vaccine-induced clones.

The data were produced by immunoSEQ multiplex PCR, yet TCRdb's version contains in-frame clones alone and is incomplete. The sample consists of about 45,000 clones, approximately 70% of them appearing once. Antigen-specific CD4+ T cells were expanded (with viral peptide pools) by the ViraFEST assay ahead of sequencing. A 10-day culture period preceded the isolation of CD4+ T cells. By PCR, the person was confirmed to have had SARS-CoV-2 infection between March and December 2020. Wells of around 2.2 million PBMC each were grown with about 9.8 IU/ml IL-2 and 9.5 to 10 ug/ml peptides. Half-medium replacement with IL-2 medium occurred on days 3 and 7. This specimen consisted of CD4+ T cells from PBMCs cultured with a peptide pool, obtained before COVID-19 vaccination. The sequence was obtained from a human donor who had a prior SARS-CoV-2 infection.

The CDR3 DNA sequence: TGCGCCAGCAGCTTCCCCAGGACGACCGAGGGCACAACTAATGAAAAACTGTTTTTT. Amino acid sequence: CASSFPRTTEGTTNEKLFF. The chain recombines TRBV5-1 with TRBJ1-4; no definite D call. This CDR3 is built from 19 residues. The V gene's germline CDR1 is SGHRS and CDR2 YFSETQ. V lost 2 bases to trimming and J lost 0 bases, with 20 bases between them.